The rows below give T cell receptor beta chains drawn from one sample of a study of response to subunit inactivated influenza vaccine. TCRdb reprocessed the RT-PCR reads with MiXCR, giving one entry per CDR3 protein. The profile covers more than 400,000 distinct CDR3 sequences, with around 7.7% appearing a single time and approximately 14% taken by the ten largest. Here the sequenced sample was PBMCs from blood, taken 23 to 25 months after vaccination. The receptors shown here come from a man aged 45 to 75 who received an inactivated influenza vaccine. Each CDR3 is given with its conserved first and last residue. D genes are given only for firm matches. For some rows the clone size is stated as once, few or many, or as a class when expanded; others skip it.

v_call	d_call	j_call	clone_size	cdr3_aa	cdr3_nt
TRBV4-2	NA	TRBJ2-4	few	CASSQDPAAGHLAKNIQYF	TGTGCCAGCAGCCAAGATCCGGCCGCTGGTCATCTAGCCAAAAACATTCAGTACTTC
TRBV29-1	TRBD2	TRBJ2-1	many	CSLAGGVYNEQFF	TGCAGTCTAGCGGGAGGGGTATACAATGAGCAGTTCTTC
TRBV2	NA	TRBJ2-5	many	CASRDNQETQYF	TGTGCCAGCAGGGACAACCAAGAGACCCAGTACTTC
TRBV2	NA	TRBJ2-7	many	CASRTPHTSYEQYF	TGTGCCAGCAGAACACCGCATACCTCCTACGAGCAGTACTTC
TRBV7-9	NA	TRBJ2-5	many	CASSITSGTPGKETQYF	TGTGCCAGCAGCATAACCTCCGGGACACCTGGAAAAGAGACCCAGTACTTC
TRBV7-2	TRBD1	TRBJ2-7	NA	CASSLEGQQSYEQYF	TGTGCCAGCAGCTTAGAGGGACAGCAATCCTACGAGCAGTACTTC
TRBV3-1	TRBD2	TRBJ2-7	many	CATSRVAGEGPYEQYF	TGTGCCACCTCCCGGGTGGCGGGAGAAGGCCCCTACGAGCAGTACTTC
TRBV7-2	NA	TRBJ1-4	few	CASSPGGAGGEKLFF	TGTGCCAGCAGCCCTGGGGGGGCGGGAGGTGAAAAACTGTTTTTT
TRBV13	NA	TRBJ2-5	many	CASSLGLLEGGDETQYF	TGTGCCAGCAGCTTAGGCTTATTAGAAGGAGGTGATGAGACCCAGTACTTC
TRBV28	TRBD2	TRBJ2-3	few	CASSPGTSGRRMADTQYF	TGTGCCAGCAGCCCCGGGACTAGCGGGAGGAGGATGGCAGATACGCAGTATTTT
TRBV29-1	NA	TRBJ2-7	many	CSVVWETGEQYF	TGCAGCGTTGTTTGGGAGACCGGCGAGCAGTACTTC
TRBV7-2	NA	TRBJ2-7	few	CASSLYGRNSYEQYF	TGTGCCAGCAGCTTATACGGTCGGAACTCCTACGAGCAGTACTTC
TRBV28	NA	TRBJ2-7	few	CASSFRRIHEQYF	TGTGCCAGCAGTTTCCGCAGGATCCACGAGCAGTACTTC
TRBV27	NA	TRBJ2-3	many	CASSLGDTDTQYF	TGTGCCAGCAGTTTAGGAGACACAGATACGCAGTATTTT
TRBV4-2	NA	TRBJ2-3	few	CASSTPLGSGTDTQYF	TGTGCCAGCAGCACTCCTTTGGGTAGCGGCACAGATACGCAGTATTTT
TRBV6-2/TRBV6-3	TRBD1	TRBJ1-5	many	CASSYGTGAGQPQHF	TGTGCCAGCAGTTACGGTACAGGGGCAGGTCAGCCCCAGCATTTT
TRBV6-1	NA	TRBJ1-6	NA	CASYLGVNNSPLHF	TGTGCCAGCTACTTAGGGGTTAATAATTCACCCCTCCACTTT
TRBV7-2	TRBD1	TRBJ2-1	many	CASSFSGTGNNEQFF	TGTGCCAGCAGCTTCTCCGGGACAGGGAACAATGAGCAGTTCTTC
TRBV11-3	TRBD2	TRBJ2-1	NA	CASSLDSASGKSGEQFF	TGTGCCAGCAGCTTAGATTCTGCTAGCGGTAAATCTGGTGAGCAGTTCTTC
TRBV15	NA	TRBJ2-6	many	CATSRDRDVRANVLTF	TGTGCCACCAGCAGAGATCGGGACGTAAGAGCCAACGTCCTGACTTTC
TRBV6-2/TRBV6-3	TRBD2	TRBJ2-3	few	CASSYSLREVIDTQYF	TGTGCCAGCAGTTACTCGTTGCGGGAGGTCATAGATACGCAGTATTTT
TRBV5-1	NA	TRBJ2-1	few	CASSLAPRGAYNEQFF	TGCGCCAGCAGCTTGGCCCCGCGGGGCGCCTACAATGAGCAGTTCTTC
TRBV20-1	NA	TRBJ2-1	NA	CSAQLGGPNEQFF	TGCAGTGCTCAGCTGGGAGGTCCAAATGAGCAGTTCTTC
TRBV4-1	NA	TRBJ2-1	many	CASSHEHYNEQFF	TGCGCCAGCAGCCACGAACACTACAATGAGCAGTTCTTC
TRBV12-3/TRBV12-4	NA	TRBJ1-1	many	CASSLGGRGTEAFF	TGTGCCAGCAGTTTAGGGGGCCGGGGCACTGAAGCTTTCTTT
TRBV27	NA	TRBJ1-6	NA	CASSLASFSYNSPLHF	TGTGCCAGCAGTTTGGCCTCTTTCTCCTATAATTCACCCCTCCACTTT
TRBV7-9	TRBD1	TRBJ1-5	NA	CASSLEGGGSNQPQHF	TGTGCCAGCAGCTTAGAAGGGGGCGGTTCCAATCAGCCCCAGCATTTT
TRBV2	TRBD2	TRBJ2-3	NA	CASKGLAEYTQYF	TGTGCCAGCAAGGGACTAGCGGAGTATACGCAGTATTTT
TRBV6-2/TRBV6-3	NA	TRBJ2-7	NA	CASSPTGRGYEQYF	TGTGCCAGCAGCCCAACAGGGAGGGGCTACGAGCAGTACTTC
TRBV12-3/TRBV12-4	NA	TRBJ2-2	many	CASEGGTGELFF	TGTGCCAGCGAGGGGGGCACCGGGGAGCTGTTTTTT